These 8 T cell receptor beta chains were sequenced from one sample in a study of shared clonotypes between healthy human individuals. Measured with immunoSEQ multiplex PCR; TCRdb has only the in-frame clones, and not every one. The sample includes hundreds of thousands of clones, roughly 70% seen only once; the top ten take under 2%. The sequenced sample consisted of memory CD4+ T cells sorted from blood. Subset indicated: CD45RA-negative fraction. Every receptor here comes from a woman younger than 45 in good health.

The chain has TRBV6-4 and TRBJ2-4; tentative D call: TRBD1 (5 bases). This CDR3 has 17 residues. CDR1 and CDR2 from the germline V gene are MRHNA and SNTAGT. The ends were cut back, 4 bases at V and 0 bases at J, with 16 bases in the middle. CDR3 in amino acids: CASSGLRGALAKNIQYF. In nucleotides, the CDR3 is TGTGCCAGCAGTGGGCTGCGTGGGGCGCTAGCCAAAAACATTCAGTACTTC.

CDR3 amino acids: CASSRGLAGSSYNEQFF. The CDR3 nucleotides read TGTGCCAGCAGCCGGGGACTAGCGGGGAGCTCCTACAATGAGCAGTTCTTC. This chain connects TRBV5-6 to TRBJ2-1; 13 positions match TRBD2. Germline V lookup: CDR1 SGHDT, CDR2 YYEEEE. V lost 4 bases to trimming and J lost 0 bases; unmatched junction nucleotides: 4. CDR3 length: 17 residues.

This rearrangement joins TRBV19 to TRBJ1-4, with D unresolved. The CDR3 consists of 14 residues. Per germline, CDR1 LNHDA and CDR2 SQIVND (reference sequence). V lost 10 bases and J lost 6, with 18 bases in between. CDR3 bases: TGTGCCACATCCCTTGGGATACCGTATGAAAAACTGTTTTTT. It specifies CATSLGIPYEKLFF. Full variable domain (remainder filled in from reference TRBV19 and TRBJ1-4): DGGITQSPKYLFRKEGQNVTLSCEQNLNHDAMYWYRQDPGQGLRLIYYSQIVNDFQKGDIAEGYSVSREKKESFPLTVTSAQKNPTAFYLCATSLGIPYEKLFFGSGTQLSVL.

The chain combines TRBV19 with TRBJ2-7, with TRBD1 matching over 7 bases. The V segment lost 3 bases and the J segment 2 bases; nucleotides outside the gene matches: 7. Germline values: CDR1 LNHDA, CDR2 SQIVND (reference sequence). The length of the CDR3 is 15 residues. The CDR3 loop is CASSIRTGGTYEQYF. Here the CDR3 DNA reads TGTGCCAGTAGTATCCGGACAGGTGGGACCTACGAGCAGTACTTC.

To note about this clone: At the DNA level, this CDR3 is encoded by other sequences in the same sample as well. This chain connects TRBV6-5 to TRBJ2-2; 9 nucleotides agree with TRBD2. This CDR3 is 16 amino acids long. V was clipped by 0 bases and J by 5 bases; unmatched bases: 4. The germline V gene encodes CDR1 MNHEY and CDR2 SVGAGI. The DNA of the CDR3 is TGTGCCAGCAGTTACTCGATCCTAGCGGGGACCGGGGAGCTGTTTTTT. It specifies CASSYSILAGTGELFF.

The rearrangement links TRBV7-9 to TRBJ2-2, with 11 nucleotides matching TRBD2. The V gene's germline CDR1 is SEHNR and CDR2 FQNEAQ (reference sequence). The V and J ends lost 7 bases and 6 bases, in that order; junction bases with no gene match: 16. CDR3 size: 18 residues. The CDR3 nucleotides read TGTGCCAGCAAACCGGGACTAGCGGACCTTAGCCTGTCCGGGGAGCTGTTTTTT. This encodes CASKPGLADLSLSGELFF.

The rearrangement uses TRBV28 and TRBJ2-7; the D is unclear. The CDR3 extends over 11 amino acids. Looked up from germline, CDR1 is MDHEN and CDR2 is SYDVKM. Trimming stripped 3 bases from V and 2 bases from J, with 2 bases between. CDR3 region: CASSFAYEQYF. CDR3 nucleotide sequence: TGTGCCAGCAGTTTCGCCTACGAGCAGTACTTC.

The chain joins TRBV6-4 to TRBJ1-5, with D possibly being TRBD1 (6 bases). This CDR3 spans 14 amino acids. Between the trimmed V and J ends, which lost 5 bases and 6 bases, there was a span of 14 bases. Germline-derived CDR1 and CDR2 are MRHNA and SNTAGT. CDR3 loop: CASSSDSSSQPQHF. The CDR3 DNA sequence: TGTGCCAGCAGTTCGGACAGTTCCAGTCAGCCCCAGCATTTT.